The clone carrying this T cell receptor (beta chain) appeared many times. Its antigen is undetermined. The data are from a study of T cells after yellow fever vaccination. By 5'RACE template switching, TCR cDNA was produced, with a universal primer site and UMIs added in the process. TCRdb reprocessed the 5' RACE reads with MiXCR, giving one entry per CDR3 protein. The sample contains 310,000 or so distinct CDR3 sequences, 6.8% of which appear only once. Whole-study findings and limits: The appearance of a small share of clonotypes in both CD4 and CD8 compartments was observed. Clones that expanded after primary vaccination mostly reappeared after the booster (less than 98% CD4, roughly 90% CD8).

The clonotype was recovered from a man younger than 35 who received the YFV17D yellow fever vaccine. The sample was PBMCs, taken roughly 45 days after the first yellow fever vaccination.

The DNA of the CDR3 is TGTGCCAGCTCGCTTACAGAACAAGAGACCCAGTACTTC. Its protein product is CASSLTEQETQYF. The J gene is TRBJ2-5, the V gene TRBV18; D is uncertain. The germline V and J ends were trimmed by 6 bases and 2 bases, with 10 bases remaining between them. Looked up from germline, CDR1 is KGHSH and CDR2 is LQKENI. The CDR3 is made up of 13 amino acids.